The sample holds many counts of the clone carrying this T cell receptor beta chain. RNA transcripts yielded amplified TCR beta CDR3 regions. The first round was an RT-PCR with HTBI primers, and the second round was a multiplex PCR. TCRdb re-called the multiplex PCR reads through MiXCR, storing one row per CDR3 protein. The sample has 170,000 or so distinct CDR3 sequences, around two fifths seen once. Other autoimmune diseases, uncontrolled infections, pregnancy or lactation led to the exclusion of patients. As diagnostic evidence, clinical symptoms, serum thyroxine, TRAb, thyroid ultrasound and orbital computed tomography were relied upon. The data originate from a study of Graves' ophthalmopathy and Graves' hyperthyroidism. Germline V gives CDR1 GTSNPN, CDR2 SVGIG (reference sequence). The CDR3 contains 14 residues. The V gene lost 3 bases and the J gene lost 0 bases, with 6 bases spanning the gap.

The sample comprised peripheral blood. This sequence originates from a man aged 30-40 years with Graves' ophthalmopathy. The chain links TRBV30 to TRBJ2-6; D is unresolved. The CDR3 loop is CAWRRNSGANVLTF. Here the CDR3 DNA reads TGTGCCTGGAGGCGCAACTCTGGGGCCAACGTCCTGACTTTC.